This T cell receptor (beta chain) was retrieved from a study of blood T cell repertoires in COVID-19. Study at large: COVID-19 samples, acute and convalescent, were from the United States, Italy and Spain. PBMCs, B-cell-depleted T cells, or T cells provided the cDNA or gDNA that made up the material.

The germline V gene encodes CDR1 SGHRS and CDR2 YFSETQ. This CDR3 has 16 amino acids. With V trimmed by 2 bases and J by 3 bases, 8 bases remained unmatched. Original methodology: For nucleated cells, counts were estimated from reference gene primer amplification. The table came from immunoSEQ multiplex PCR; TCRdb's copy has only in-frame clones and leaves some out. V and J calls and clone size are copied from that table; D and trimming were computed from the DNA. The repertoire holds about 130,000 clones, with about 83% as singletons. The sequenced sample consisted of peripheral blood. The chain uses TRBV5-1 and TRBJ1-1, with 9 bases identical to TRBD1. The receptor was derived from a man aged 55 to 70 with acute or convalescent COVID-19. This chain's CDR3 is CASSFLTGGGDTEAFF. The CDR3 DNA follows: TGCGCCAGCAGCTTTTTGACAGGGGGAGGGGACACTGAAGCTTTCTTT.